Shown below are 5 T cell receptor beta chains from a single sample sequenced in a study of blood T cell repertoires in COVID-19. Produced via immunoSEQ multiplex PCR; TCRdb's table is partial and in-frame only. The repertoire consists of 200,000 to 250,000 clones, with about 79% occurring once and the leading ten covering about 1.5%. Sequencing input: peripheral blood. These receptors were collected from a woman aged 40 to 50 who had recovered from COVID-19.

This clone was seen once. V usage is TRBV3-1 (or the pseudogene TRBV3-2) and J usage is TRBJ2-2; 9 bases align to TRBD2. Per the germline V gene, CDR1 is LGHDT and CDR2 is YNNKEL (reference sequence). V trimming: 1 base; J trimming: 4 bases; junction bases outside the gene matches: 7. This CDR3 is built from 17 residues. The CDR3 DNA is TGTGCCAGCAGCCAAGCCACTAGCGGGTCCCCCACCGGGGAGCTGTTTTTT. This gives the protein CASSQATSGSPTGELFF.

V usage is TRBV5-1 and J usage is TRBJ1-2; TRBD1 matches 10 bases. The CDR3 has 14 residues. Trimming at V came to 4 bases and at J to 6 bases, leaving 6 bases not matched to a gene. Germline CDR1 is SGHRS and CDR2 is YFSETQ. The CDR3 DNA follows: TGCGCCAGCAGCAGACAGGGGGCTGACGATGGCTACACCTTC. Translating gives CASSRQGADDGYTF. Full variable domain (remainder filled in from reference TRBV5-1 and TRBJ1-2): KAGVTQTPRYLIKTRGQQVTLSCSPISGHRSVSWYQQTPGQGLQFLFEYFSETQRNKGNFPGRFSGRQFSNSRSEMNVSTLELGDSALYLCASSRQGADDGYTFGSGTRLTVV.

The rearrangement links TRBV24-1 to TRBJ2-2; 10 bases are a match to TRBD2. The CDR3 runs 17 residues. J gave up 4 bases and V 4 bases, and 8 bases lay outside the gene matches. The germline CDR1 and CDR2 sequences are KGHDR and SFDVKD. The CDR3 spells CATSDPGLAELTGELFF. In DNA form, the CDR3 reads TGTGCCACCAGTGACCCTGGACTAGCGGAGCTCACCGGGGAGCTGTTTTTT.

The CDR3 nucleotides are TGTGCCAGCTCACCAAATCCCGGGACAGACACTATTTATGGCTACACCTTC. Protein: CASSPNPGTDTIYGYTF. The chain is built from TRBV18 and TRBJ1-2; 7 nucleotides match TRBD1. The germline V gene encodes CDR1 KGHSH and CDR2 LQKENI. The CDR3 spans 17 residues. V was clipped by 2 bases and J by 5 bases; unmatched bases: 14. The whole variable domain, remainder taken from reference TRBV18 and TRBJ1-2, is NAGVMQNPRHLVRRRGQEARLRCSPMKGHSHVYWYRQLPEEGLKFMVYLQKENIIDESGMPKERFSAEFPKEGPSILRIQQVVRGDSAAYFCASSPNPGTDTIYGYTFGSGTRLTVV.

The V gene is TRBV28, the J gene TRBJ1-2, with D perhaps TRBD1 (5 bases). Trimming took off 7 bases at V and 8 bases at J, with 17 bases between the two ends. The CDR3 is made up of 13 amino acids. Germline V gene sequence: CDR1 MDHEN, CDR2 SYDVKM. The CDR3 DNA is TGTGCCAGCACCTTGGGAGGGGTTTACGGCTACACCTTC. Translated: CASTLGGVYGYTF.